This record looks at one TCR beta chain sequence and its context. Its specificity is not known. These data belong to a study of post-analysis software for immune sequencing data. Study-wide context: Disease trajectories encompassed relapsing-remitting, secondary progressive and progressive-relapsing multiple sclerosis.

Study observations and caveats: Multiple sclerosis was associated with a significant reduction in normalized Chao1 diversity relative to controls. When patients were compared with controls, a handful of TRBV segments were more frequent, TRBV5-6, TRBV5-1 and TRBV20-1 among them. Samples from a shared batch, those prepared together, strongly co-clustered by F measure.

V was pared by 1 base and J by 2 bases, with 14 bases between. Per the germline V gene, CDR1 is SGHRS and CDR2 is YFSETQ. The CDR3 loop spans 16 amino acids. cDNA libraries for TCR beta contained unique molecular identifiers. TCRdb reprocessed the PCR reads with MiXCR, giving one entry per CDR3 protein. Of hundreds of thousands of distinct CDR3 sequences detected, less than 35% appear once; the ten largest clones hold about 0.5%. Sequences were obtained from blood. The sequence came from a girl between 5 and 17 years old with multiple sclerosis. This chain links TRBV5-1 with TRBJ2-3; D gene uncertain. CDR3 loop: CASSLLRGGDTDTQYF. CDR3 bases: TGCGCCAGCAGCTTGTTACGTGGTGGAGACACAGATACGCAGTATTTT.